The clone carrying this T cell receptor beta chain turned up a few times. Its antigen remains unidentified. This record comes from a study of T cell responses to AZD1222 COVID-19 vaccine. General observations from the study: Every sample of the repertoires postdated the peak T cell response.

CDR1 is SGHTA, CDR2 FQGTGA, per germline. The length of the CDR3 is 13 residues. V lost 3 bases, J lost 6 bases, and 4 bases stayed unmatched. This table comes from immunoSEQ multiplex PCR, and its TCRdb copy is limited to in-frame clones, with some not included. The data hold 85,000 to 130,000 clones, with about 86% observed a single time. This specimen consisted of peripheral blood, obtained on day 0 of AZD1222 vaccination. The TCR originated in an adult in good health. The chain is built from TRBV7-3 and TRBJ1-2; 7 positions match TRBD1. The CDR3 bases are TGTGCCAGCAGCTTTTCGCAGGGGGATGGCTACACCTTC. Translating it yields CASSFSQGDGYTF.